This note documents a single T cell receptor beta chain sequence. The antigen it recognizes is unknown. Per-base quality was not reported, and no clone a single base away is much larger than it. Only healthy Caucasian donors were included. The twin cohort consisted of three pairs of female monozygotic twins, all aged about 18 to 29 years. CD4+ and CD8+ T cell populations were isolated with positive isolation kits from Invitrogen. Inclusive of the bounding cysteine and phenylalanine, the CDR3 is 11 residues long. Of the read, only the CDR3 DNA is kept; its 33 bases are in frame from base 1. The V end loses 3 bases and the J end loses 8 bases, and a stretch of 5 bases separates them. As encoded in the germline V gene (reference sequence), CDR1 is LNHDA while CDR2 is SQIVND. The record originates from a study of identical twins listed by TCRdb under 2016. For the study in its entirety: To test whether fetal clonotypes persist, the study used deep sequencing on TCR alpha and beta repertoires from monozygotic twins, unrelated adults of various ages, and cord blood. Replicate twin experiments were performed at different times using different library preparation protocols to rule out contamination. What the authors observed across the whole study: Because the same donors could not be followed over many years, the conclusions relied on cross-sectional statistical analysis. Abundant cord blood beta clonotypes had fewer insertions, young adult naive repertoires showed a similar but weaker trend, and memory repertoires showed no such trend. The excess sharing between twins in beta out-of-frame sequences was weaker because fewer shared sequences reduced the signal-to-noise ratio. Compared with coincidental sharing between unrelated individuals, out-of-frame TCR alpha sequences shared between twins showed an excess of sequences with low generation probability. Zero-insertion analyses could be partly confounded by invariant T cells such as MAIT and iNKT, though diverse VJ usage argued against such confounding for most clonotypes. In monozygotic twins, recombination models systematically underestimated out-of-frame TCR alpha sharing, but the models matched the sharing seen between unrelated individuals.

The method behind the library was 5' RACE. Sequencing instrument: Illumina HiSeq 2000. A universal primer binding site was added through template switching, and the final cDNA carried a unique molecular identifier so that TCR cDNA molecules could be counted accurately. First-strand cDNA for TCR alpha and beta chains was synthesized from specific primers in the conserved constant-segment region. To control for contamination, every cDNA library was double barcoded, receiving both a SMART-Mk sample barcode and Illumina barcodes. TruSeq adapter sequences and Illumina sample barcodes were added in two successive PCR steps. The TCR alpha and beta cDNA libraries were sequenced on the Illumina HiSeq platform using custom primers. The authors processed their data as follows. MiGEC processed the raw reads to extract unique molecular identifiers, while MiXCR was used to determine the CDR3 positions. For each individual, recombination models were inferred using an EM algorithm with the repgenHMM and IGoR tools. Shared clonotype analysis was performed with the tcR package in R, normalizing sharing by the product of cloneset sizes. To study raw recombination free of thymic and clonal selection effects, out-of-frame nonproductive sequences were analyzed. Starting from the raw public reads, TCRdb applied fastp trimming at Q25, assembled clones with MiXCR and retained in-frame beta chains. Merged by CDR3 protein, the rows form single entries marked with the most common genes and DNA. The V and J calls here are based on TCRdb, not the publication. This sample gives just over 500,000 distinct CDR3 sequences in total; less than 25% of them show up just once. Together, the top ten hold 0.8% to 1% of the sample.

The data also belong to a second study, concerning T cells expressing NK-cell markers. That second publication adds: Fewer than ten donors provided sorted CD3+CD56+NKG2C+, CD3+CD56+NKG2C- and CD3+CD56-NKG2C+ T-cell subsets, whose TCR beta-chain repertoires were profiled. Among the eight sequenced donors, only one was HCMV-seronegative, while the other seven were HCMV-seropositive. To restrict sorting to alphabetaTCR-expressing T cells, an anti-gammadeltaTCR antibody was added in several experiments. In a handful of donors, the dominant CD3+CD56+NKG2C+ clonotypes were found to rank among the top 10 CD8+ clonotypes and to make up about 1.0-7.5% of CD8+ T cells. Those dominant clonotypes were again the most abundant among CD3+CD56-NKG2C+ cells in four donors, at roughly 28.3-65%. Whether the expanded NKG2C-expressing T cell clones were specific for HCMV antigens was left unclear. The study sequenced eight donors, all healthy volunteers chosen at random: three men and five women. HCMV serostatus was determined by detecting HCMV-specific IgG in serum with a commercial ELISA kit. MIGEC was used to demultiplex reads and group reads by UMI, and MiTCR was used to assemble and quantify clonotypes. To exclude erroneous sequences, only TCR cDNA sequences supported by at least two reads were retained. The tcR package was used for downstream repertoire analysis, and clonotypes were matched across fractions by CDR3 nucleotide sequence plus V segment. VDJmatch was used to annotate antigen specificity against VDJdb, with one amino acid substitution in CDR3 allowed.

The receptor chain draws on TRBV19 and TRBJ2-1; the D gene cannot be resolved reliably. Material: CD4+ T cells sorted from blood. This receptor was taken from a woman aged 18-29 years in good health. This receptor carries the CDR3 CASSIWDEQFF. At the DNA level, the sequence is TGTGCCAGTAGTATCTGGGATGAGCAGTTCTTC. The CDR3, completed at both ends by the reference TRBV19 and TRBJ2-1 genes, gives the full variable domain DGGITQSPKYLFRKEGQNVTLSCEQNLNHDAMYWYRQDPGQGLRLIYYSQIVNDFQKGDIAEGYSVSREKKESFPLTVTSAQKNPTAFYLCASSIWDEQFFGPGTRLTVL.